This TCR beta chain came from a study of cytomegalovirus exposure and HLA in healthy donors. Details on this clone: The antigen is not known.

V gave up 5 bases and J gave up 2 bases, with 12 bases separating them. Germline CDR1 and CDR2: MNHEY and SMNVEV (reference sequence). The CDR3 totals 14 residues. This table comes from immunoSEQ multiplex PCR, and its TCRdb copy is limited to in-frame clones, with some not included. The table has over 200,000 clones, 65% to 85% seen once. Overall study findings and caveats: A few chains linked to CMV were shown in vitro to be specific for CMV antigens. Cytomegalovirus-associated TCR beta chains were listed, numbering more than 150.

The material sequenced was PBMCs. This sequence was found in a woman aged 30 to 39 in good health and CMV-seropositive. The chain uses TRBV27 and TRBJ1-2, with a tentative D call TRBD1 (6 bases). In DNA, the CDR3 is TGTGCCAGCAGTATGGGACAAGTAAACTATGGCTACACCTTC. This sequence encodes CASSMGQVNYGYTF.